This TCR beta chain comes out of a study of radiation and T cells in renal cell carcinoma. Regarding the study as a whole: Without pretreatment biopsies, baseline tumor clonotype presence was undetermined. Top tumor clonotypes rose in blood 2 weeks post-radiation, then contracted.

The germline V and J ends were trimmed by 3 bases and 10 bases, with 19 bases remaining between them. The length of the CDR3 is 15 residues. Germline values: CDR1 LNHDA, CDR2 SQIVND (reference sequence). Clones were read by immunoSEQ multiplex PCR, and TCRdb kept only the in-frame ones, dropping some. The sample consists of about 170,000 clones, 88% of them appearing once. Time point of the sample: blood 4 weeks post-SBRT, at nephrectomy. Treatment specified: 15 Gy SBRT to primary tumor, nephrectomy 4 weeks later. Nephrectomy followed 15 Gy stereotactic body radiation by 4 weeks. After SBRT, blood was collected at 2 and 4 weeks, plus baseline. Concerning this clone: What it recognizes is unknown.

The origin of this receptor is a woman in her fifties or sixties with renal cell carcinoma. This specimen consisted of blood, obtained from a patient whose treatment included radiotherapy and nephrectomy. The chain couples TRBV19 to TRBJ2-1; D might be TRBD2 (7 bases). Here the CDR3 DNA reads TGTGCCAGTAGTATCGCGGCGGGGGCCAGCCAGGAGCAGTTCTTC. This codes for CASSIAAGASQEQFF. The entire variable domain, with the rest obtained from reference TRBV19 and TRBJ2-1, is as follows: DGGITQSPKYLFRKEGQNVTLSCEQNLNHDAMYWYRQDPGQGLRLIYYSQIVNDFQKGDIAEGYSVSREKKESFPLTVTSAQKNPTAFYLCASSIAAGASQEQFFGPGTRLTVL.